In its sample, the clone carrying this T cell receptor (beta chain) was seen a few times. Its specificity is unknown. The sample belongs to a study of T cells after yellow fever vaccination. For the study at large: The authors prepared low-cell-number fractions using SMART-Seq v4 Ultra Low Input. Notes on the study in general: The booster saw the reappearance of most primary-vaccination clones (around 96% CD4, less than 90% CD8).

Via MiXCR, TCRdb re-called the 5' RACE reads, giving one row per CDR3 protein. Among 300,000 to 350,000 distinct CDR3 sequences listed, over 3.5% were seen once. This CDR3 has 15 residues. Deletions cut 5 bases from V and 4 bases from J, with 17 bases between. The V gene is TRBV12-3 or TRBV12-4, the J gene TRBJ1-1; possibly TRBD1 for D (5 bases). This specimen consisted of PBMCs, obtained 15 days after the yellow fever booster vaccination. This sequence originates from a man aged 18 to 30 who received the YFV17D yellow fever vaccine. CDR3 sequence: CASSTLNTGLTEAFF. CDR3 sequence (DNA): TGTGCCAGCAGTACCCTCAATACGGGGCTCACTGAAGCTTTCTTT.